The T cell receptor beta chain described here comes from a study of identical twins. A universal primer binding site was introduced by template switching. The final cDNA contained unique molecular identifiers. TCRdb used MiXCR to reprocess the 5' RACE reads, holding one entry per CDR3 protein. The sample has 1.5 million to 2 million distinct CDR3 sequences, about 31% seen once; the top ten hold about 0.27%. This clonotype was counted ten times or more. V was cut by 5 bases and J by 5 bases, with 15 bases left in between. The CDR3 is made up of 14 amino acids. V gene TRBV12-3 or TRBV12-4 combines with J gene TRBJ1-2, with a weak D call TRBD1 (5 bases). The sample consisted of cord blood. The source is a newborn girl in good health. The CDR3: CASSPSGWVYGYTF. The CDR3 region has the DNA TGTGCCAGCAGTCCATCAGGGTGGGTTTATGGCTACACCTTC.